This entry lists 32 T cell receptor beta chains sequenced from one sample in a study of long-term antiretroviral therapy in people with HIV. Version v3.0 of the immunoSEQ assay was performed at survey level. This table comes from immunoSEQ multiplex PCR, and its TCRdb copy is limited to in-frame clones, with some not included. The data contain about 29,000 clones, approximately 78% of them singletons. The material was unsorted PBMCs, obtained 1.5 years before starting antiretroviral therapy. The receptors were sampled from a man aged 18 to 29 with HIV.

The rearrangement joins TRBV28 to TRBJ2-7; the D call may be TRBD1 or TRBD2 (6 bases each). This CDR3 is built from 14 residues. Trimming removed 2 bases from V and 3 bases from J, with 11 bases in between. Germline CDR1 is MDHEN and CDR2 is SYDVKM. In DNA, the CDR3 is TGTGCCAGCAGTTTAGCGGGACAAAACTACGAGCAGTACTTC. Its translation is CASSLAGQNYEQYF. Full variable domain (outside the CDR3, taken from reference TRBV28 and TRBJ2-7): DVKVTQSSRYLVKRTGEKVFLECVQDMDHENMFWYRQDPGLGLRLIYFSYDVKMKEKGDIPEGYSVSREKKERFSLILESASTNQTSMYLCASSLAGQNYEQYFGPGTRLTVT.

The chain's CDR3 is CASITQGWNTEAFF. CDR3 sequence (DNA): TGTGCCAGTATTACTCAGGGGTGGAACACTGAAGCTTTCTTT. This chain links TRBV19 with TRBJ1-1, with D perhaps TRBD1 (6 bases). V dropped 7 bases and J dropped 1 base, with 13 bases sitting between them. The CDR3 consists of 14 residues. The germline CDR1 and CDR2 sequences are LNHDA and SQIVND (reference sequence).

This clone is a singleton in its sample. The chain uses TRBV10-3 and TRBJ2-1; 8 bases match TRBD1. The CDR3 extends over 15 amino acids. In germline, CDR1 is ENHRY, CDR2 SYGVKD. V dropped 10 bases and J dropped 3; count of bases not matched to a gene: 11. CDR3 protein: CATIRGQGSYNEQFF. CDR3 coding DNA: TGTGCCACCATTCGAGGACAGGGAAGCTACAATGAGCAGTTCTTC.

The V gene is TRBV7-2, the J gene TRBJ2-3, with 9 positions matching TRBD1. CDR1 is SGHTA, CDR2 FQGNSA, per germline. This CDR3 spans 16 amino acids. Germline trimming cut 2 bases from V and 7 bases from J; bases unmatched to any gene: 10. The CDR3 DNA sequence: TGTGCCAGCAGCTTAAGGTTTGGGACAGGGCAATATACGCAGTATTTT. This encodes CASSLRFGTGQYTQYF.

The rearrangement joins TRBV29-1 to TRBJ2-3; D gene uncertain. Germline assignment: CDR1 SQVTM and CDR2 ANQGSEA. The ends were cut back, 4 bases at V and 0 bases at J, with 17 bases in the middle. CDR3 length: 16 residues. Written as DNA, the CDR3 is TGCAGCGTTGTGGCCCCCTTTCACTCTAGCACAGATACGCAGTATTTT. It specifies CSVVAPFHSSTDTQYF.

This clone ranks as medium-sized (0.01 to 0.1%). The genes are TRBV27 and TRBJ1-1, with D hard to call. The CDR3 contains 13 residues. In germline, CDR1 is MNHEY, CDR2 SMNVEV (reference sequence). The germline V and J ends were trimmed by 3 bases and 1 base, with 6 bases remaining between them. CDR3 sequence: CASSFPGNTEAFF. The CDR3 region has the DNA TGTGCCAGCAGTTTCCCCGGGAACACTGAAGCTTTCTTT.

This clone turned up a few times. The rearrangement links TRBV7-2 to TRBJ2-7; 10 bases are shared with TRBD1. This CDR3 spans 14 amino acids. V gave up 5 bases and J gave up 6 bases; unmatched junction bases: 7. CDR1 is SGHTA and CDR2 is FQGNSA in the germline V gene. The CDR3 bases are TGTGCCAGCAGCGATCCCGGGACAGGGGCCGAGCAGTACTTC. This codes for CASSDPGTGAEQYF.

The DNA of the CDR3 is TGTGCCAGCATCCGGACAGGGATGTCTGGAAACACCATATATTTT. Translation gives CASIRTGMSGNTIYF. The chain carries TRBV2 and TRBJ1-3; 8 bases are shared with TRBD1. The CDR3 length is 15 residues. CDR1 and CDR2 from the germline V gene are SNHLY and FYNNEI. Germline trimming cut 7 bases from V and 1 base from J; bases unmatched to any gene: 6.

The chain employs TRBV19 and TRBJ2-2; TRBD2 might be the D (6 bases). The CDR3 spans 16 residues. The V end lost 7 bases, the J end lost 0 bases, and 15 bases lay between the germline ends. Germline lookup yields CDR1 LNHDA and CDR2 SQIVND (reference sequence). DNA for the CDR3: TGTGCCAGTACCTATCAGGCTAGCGCGAACACCGGGGAGCTGTTTTTT. Its protein is CASTYQASANTGELFF.

The rearrangement uses TRBV30 and TRBJ2-2, with a possible D match to TRBD2 (5 bases). In germline, CDR1 is GTSNPN, CDR2 SVGIG (reference sequence). Trimming took off 2 bases at V and 9 bases at J, with 16 bases between the two ends. CDR3 length: 14 residues. The DNA of the CDR3 is TGTGCCTGGAGTCATGACTATTCCCGAAGGGAGCTGTTTTTT. Encoded protein: CAWSHDYSRRELFF.

This clone has more than one count but fewer than ten. V is TRBV10-3 and J is TRBJ2-2; TRBD2 aligns across 11 bases. The ends lost 2 bases at V and 4 bases at J; junction bases unmatched: 3. The germline gives CDR1 ENHRY, CDR2 SYGVKD. The CDR3 has 16 amino acids. Written as DNA, the CDR3 is TGTGCCATCAGTGAGACTAGCGGGAGCGGCACCGGGGAGCTGTTTTTT. Its translation: CAISETSGSGTGELFF.

There are a few counts of this clone. The chain recombines TRBV4-2 with TRBJ2-1; D is possibly TRBD2 (5 bases). V gave up 1 base and J gave up 3 bases, with 16 bases separating them. The germline gives CDR1 LGHNA, CDR2 YNFKEQ. This CDR3 spans 17 amino acids. The CDR3 sequence is CASSQGSSSGYYNEQFF. DNA for the CDR3: TGTGCCAGCAGCCAAGGTTCTTCCAGCGGCTACTACAATGAGCAGTTCTTC.

This chain joins TRBV21-1 and TRBJ2-3. TRBV21-1 is described as a pseudogene. The CDR3 sequence is 16 residues long. The CDR3 is CASSKASPPNTDTQYF. The CDR3 DNA is TGTGCCAGCAGCAAAGCATCTCCTCCGAACACAGATACGCAGTATTTT.

The V and J genes are TRBV27 and TRBJ1-1; 9 positions match TRBD1. CDR1 is MNHEY, CDR2 SMNVEV, per germline (reference sequence). This CDR3 region has 15 residues. Trimming took 4 bases from V and 7 from J; bases not matched to a gene: 10. Here the CDR3 reads CASSSPATGGLEAFF. CDR3 bases: TGTGCCAGCAGTTCCCCCGCGACAGGGGGTCTTGAAGCTTTCTTT.

The chain joins TRBV7-3 to TRBJ1-2, with D tentatively TRBD1 (5 bases). The V end lost 6 bases, the J end lost 2 bases, and 19 bases lay between the germline ends. The CDR3 length is 16 residues. Germline CDR1 SGHTA, CDR2 FQGTGA. The CDR3 nucleotides are TGTGCCAGCAGACCCACGGGGGGGGACGGGAACTATGGCTACACCTTC. Protein product: CASRPTGGDGNYGYTF. Supplemented by reference TRBV7-3 and TRBJ1-2, the full variable domain reads GAGVSQTPSNKVTEKGKYVELRCDPISGHTALYWYRQSLGQGPEFLIYFQGTGAADDSGLPNDRFFAVRPEGSVSTLKIQRTERGDSAVYLCASRPTGGDGNYGYTFGSGTRLTVV.

The chain is built from TRBV19 and TRBJ2-3; 10 bases are a match to TRBD1. The V segment lost 3 bases and the J segment 6 bases; nucleotides outside the gene matches: 3. CDR1 and CDR2 (germline): LNHDA, SQIVND (reference sequence). The CDR3 runs 14 residues. In nucleotides, the CDR3 is TGTGCCAGTAGTATCGGGACAGGGGCGGATACGCAGTATTTT. This encodes CASSIGTGADTQYF.

This rearrangement joins TRBV30 to TRBJ1-3; no reliable D call. Trimming shortened V by 6 bases and J by 4 bases, and 22 bases separated the two germline ends. CDR3 length: 16 amino acids. Germline V gene data show CDR1 as GTSNPN and CDR2 as SVGIG (reference sequence). The CDR3 nucleotides are TGTGCCTGCCCCCTAGTAGGCTCCCTTGGAGGAAACACCATATATTTT. As protein: CACPLVGSLGGNTIYF.

This chain uses TRBV28 with TRBJ2-1; D uncertain. The CDR3 is made up of 13 amino acids. Looked up from germline, CDR1 is MDHEN and CDR2 is SYDVKM. Trimming took off 5 bases at V and 4 bases at J, with 9 bases between the two ends. The CDR3 nucleotides are TGTGCCAGCAGTCCAGACCCGTACAATGAGCAGTTCTTC. Protein product: CASSPDPYNEQFF.

This rearrangement joins TRBV5-4 to TRBJ1-4, with TRBD1 matching over 7 bases. The germline V gene encodes CDR1 SGHNT and CDR2 YYREEE (reference sequence). After removal of 6 bases from V and 7 bases from J, the junction contained 21 bases not matched to a gene. The CDR3 totals 18 residues. The CDR3 sequence: CASTHSDRPTSGVEKLFF. Written as DNA, the CDR3 is TGTGCCAGCACCCATTCGGACAGGCCCACATCGGGGGTTGAAAAACTGTTTTTT.

The chain joins TRBV7-9 to TRBJ2-7; D is perhaps TRBD1 (6 bases). With 8 bases removed from V and 1 base from J, the gap between germline ends came to 21 bases. This CDR3 region has 16 residues. In germline, CDR1 is SEHNR, CDR2 FQNEAQ (reference sequence). The CDR3 reads CASRPPTGTHSYEQYF. CDR3 sequence (DNA): TGTGCCAGCCGCCCCCCAACCGGGACACATTCCTACGAGCAGTACTTC. The variable domain in full, with the rest retrieved from reference TRBV7-9 and TRBJ2-7, is DTGVSQNPRHKITKRGQNVTFRCDPISEHNRLYWYRQTLGQGPEFLTYFQNEAQLEKSRLLSDRFSAERPKGSFSTLEIQRTEQGDSAMYLCASRPPTGTHSYEQYFGPGTRLTVT.

V and J are TRBV9 and TRBJ2-2, with D unresolved. Trimming left V 0 bases short and J 8 bases short, with 8 bases between. Germline V gene sequence: CDR1 SGDLS, CDR2 YYNGEE. CDR3 length: 13 amino acids. CDR3 amino acids: CASSVGFSGELFF. CDR3 bases: TGTGCCAGCAGCGTAGGATTTTCGGGGGAGCTGTTTTTT.

The rearrangement links TRBV4-2 to TRBJ2-5; 8 nucleotides match TRBD1. The CDR3 has 14 residues. The ends lost 6 bases at V and 3 bases at J; junction bases unmatched: 6. From germline, CDR1 is LGHNA and CDR2 YNFKEQ. In DNA form, the CDR3 reads TGTGCCAGCAGTCCGGGGACAGGTAAAGAGACCCAGTACTTC. Protein: CASSPGTGKETQYF.

This clone was found a few times. This chain uses TRBV7-9 with TRBJ2-7; D uncertain. Trimming took 11 bases from V and 3 from J, leaving 17 bases between them. From germline, CDR1 is SEHNR and CDR2 FQNEAQ (reference sequence). The CDR3 has 13 amino acids. CDR3 sequence (DNA): TGTGCCTCTTCCGAGGATGGGCACTACGAGCAGTACTTC. Its translation: CASSEDGHYEQYF.

The chain is built from TRBV7-3 and TRBJ2-1; either TRBD1 or TRBD2 may supply D (5 bases each). V lost 5 bases and J lost 9, with 14 bases in between. CDR3 length: 13 residues. Germline assignment: CDR1 SGHTA and CDR2 FQGTGA. The CDR3, as DNA: TGTGCCAGCAGCCCGGACCGGGACGCTGAGCAGTTCTTC. Protein: CASSPDRDAEQFF. The variable domain in full, completed from reference TRBV7-3 and TRBJ2-1, reads GAGVSQTPSNKVTEKGKYVELRCDPISGHTALYWYRQSLGQGPEFLIYFQGTGAADDSGLPNDRFFAVRPEGSVSTLKIQRTERGDSAVYLCASSPDRDAEQFFGPGTRLTVL.

About this clone itself: The identical CDR3 is also encoded by other nucleotide sequences in the sample. This rearrangement joins TRBV28 to TRBJ2-7; D may match TRBD1 or TRBD2 (5 bases each). Germline CDR1 reads MDHEN; CDR2 reads SYDVKM. This CDR3 has 13 amino acids. Trimming stripped 2 bases from V and 0 bases from J, with 5 bases between. The CDR3 loop reads CASSLGGSYEQYF. The CDR3 region has the DNA TGTGCCAGCAGTTTAGGGGGCTCCTACGAGCAGTACTTC. Drawing the rest from reference TRBV28 and TRBJ2-7, the complete variable domain is DVKVTQSSRYLVKRTGEKVFLECVQDMDHENMFWYRQDPGLGLRLIYFSYDVKMKEKGDIPEGYSVSREKKERFSLILESASTNQTSMYLCASSLGGSYEQYFGPGTRLTVT.

This clone was picked up one time. The chain is built from TRBV7-9 and TRBJ2-1; D gene ambiguous. Deletions cut 1 base from V and 11 bases from J, with 15 bases between. Germline lookup yields CDR1 SEHNR and CDR2 FQNEAQ (reference sequence). The CDR3 runs 14 residues. The CDR3 DNA reads as TGTGCCAGCAGCTTAGGAGGCGTTTTAGATAAGCAGTTCTTC. Translated: CASSLGGVLDKQFF.

The sample holds one count of this clone. The rearrangement uses TRBV5-5 and TRBJ2-2; unclear D gene. The V and J ends lost 6 bases and 6 bases respectively, with 15 bases between them. Germline V gene sequence: CDR1 SGHKS, CDR2 YYEKEE (reference sequence). This CDR3 has 14 amino acids. This CDR3 reads CASTLGPRPGELFF. In DNA form, the CDR3 reads TGTGCCAGCACCTTAGGGCCCCGCCCCGGGGAGCTGTTTTTT. Full variable domain (remainder filled in from reference TRBV5-5 and TRBJ2-2): DAGVTQSPTHLIKTRGQQVTLRCSPISGHKSVSWYQQVLGQGPQFIFQYYEKEERGRGNFPDRFSARQFPNYSSELNVNALLLGDSALYLCASTLGPRPGELFFGEGSRLTVL.

This rearrangement joins TRBV30 to TRBJ2-5, with 14 bases lining up with TRBD2. J gave up 5 bases and V 5 bases, and 4 bases lay outside the gene matches. The CDR3 runs 14 residues. Germline values: CDR1 GTSNPN, CDR2 SVGIG (reference sequence). The CDR3 here is CAWRLAGGGETQYF. CDR3 nucleotide sequence: TGTGCCTGGCGACTAGCGGGAGGGGGGGAGACCCAGTACTTC.

Sample share makes this clone medium-sized (0.01 to 0.1%). The chain combines TRBV11-2 with TRBJ1-2, with D uncertain. V dropped 3 bases and J dropped 4 bases, with 3 bases sitting between them. Germline values: CDR1 SGHAT, CDR2 FQNNGV. This CDR3 is built from 11 residues. The CDR3 spells CASSFAYGYTF. The CDR3, as DNA: TGTGCCAGCAGCTTCGCCTATGGCTACACCTTC.

V gene TRBV7-2 combines with J gene TRBJ2-3, with D possibly TRBD2 on 5 matching bases. V lost 3 bases and J lost 0, with 10 bases in between. The germline CDR1 and CDR2 sequences are SGHTA and FQGNSA. This CDR3 is built from 15 residues. CDR3 nucleotides: TGTGCCAGCAGCTTCGACTATACTAGCACAGATACGCAGTATTTT. This encodes CASSFDYTSTDTQYF.

V gene TRBV2 combines with J gene TRBJ1-4, with D possibly TRBD1 on 6 matching bases. This CDR3 has 15 residues. Trimming took off 2 bases at V and 7 bases at J, with 14 bases between the two ends. Germline V gene data show CDR1 as SNHLY and CDR2 as FYNNEI. DNA for the CDR3: TGTGCCAGCAGTGAACTGGGGGGCGGGGGTGAAAAACTGTTTTTT. Translated: CASSELGGGGEKLFF. Filled out from reference TRBV2 and TRBJ1-4, the complete variable domain reads EPEVTQTPSHQVTQMGQEVILRCVPISNHLYFYWYRQILGQKVEFLVSFYNNEISEKSEIFDDQFSVERPDGSNFTLKIRSTKLEDSAMYFCASSELGGGGEKLFFGSGTQLSVL.

The chain employs TRBV30 and TRBJ2-5; D ambiguous. Trimming cost V 1 base and J 2 bases, with 8 bases left between them. The CDR3 is made up of 13 amino acids. The germline CDR1 and CDR2 sequences are GTSNPN and SVGIG (reference sequence). The CDR3 coding sequence is TGTGCCTGGAGTGGACTTTCTCAAGAGACCCAGTACTTC. Translation: CAWSGLSQETQYF.